Presented here are 25 T cell receptor beta chains from one specimen sequenced in a study of cytomegalovirus exposure and HLA in healthy donors. Only in-frame clones appear in the TCRdb table, and some are missing; sequencing was by immunoSEQ multiplex PCR. The table includes about 98,000 clones, more than 85% detected once. Sequenced material: PBMCs. The source of these receptors is a man between 18 and 29 years old in good health and CMV-seropositive.

The chain recombines TRBV7-8 with TRBJ2-6; D may be TRBD1 (6 bases). Per the germline V gene, CDR1 is SGHVS and CDR2 is FQNEAQ. The V end was cut by 3 bases, the J end by 0 bases, with 12 bases between. The CDR3 has 17 amino acids. CDR3 in DNA: TGTGCCAGCAGCTTCCGGACAGCCTACTCTGGGGCCAACGTCCTGACTTTC. Amino acids: CASSFRTAYSGANVLTF.

V is TRBV27 and J is TRBJ2-7, with a possible D match to TRBD2 (6 bases). Per germline, CDR1 MNHEY and CDR2 SMNVEV (reference sequence). The CDR3 totals 13 residues. V was cut by 8 bases and J by 3 bases, with 14 bases left in between. The CDR3 loop reads CASRKTSLYEQYF. The DNA for the CDR3 is TGTGCCAGCCGGAAGACTAGTCTCTACGAGCAGTACTTC.

In its sample, this clone was seen once. The chain uses TRBV19 and TRBJ2-1; 7 bases are shared with TRBD1. Germline CDR1 LNHDA, CDR2 SQIVND (reference sequence). There are 15 residues in the CDR3. The J segment lost 8 bases and the V segment lost 5 bases, leaving 12 bases of the junction unmatched. Written as DNA, the CDR3 is TGTGCCAGTAGTGCCGGGCCACAGGGGTACGATGAGCAGTTCTTC. Protein product: CASSAGPQGYDEQFF.

This clone showed up just once. The genes are TRBV5-5 and TRBJ2-4; D not certain. Deletions cut 4 bases from V and 0 bases from J, with 8 bases between. CDR3 size: 14 residues. Germline loops: CDR1 SGHKS, CDR2 YYEKEE (reference sequence). CDR3 in amino acids: CASSQTIAKNIQYF. The CDR3 DNA reads as TGTGCCAGCAGCCAAACTATAGCCAAAAACATTCAGTACTTC.

This rearrangement joins TRBV11-2 to TRBJ1-2; tentative D call: TRBD1 (6 bases). V was shortened by 2 bases and J by 8 bases, with 12 bases between the two germline ends. This CDR3 spans 13 amino acids. Germline CDR1 SGHAT, CDR2 FQNNGV. Here the CDR3 DNA reads TGTGCCAGCAGCTTATCCTCCCAGGGGGGCTACACCTTC. It encodes CASSLSSQGGYTF.

The chain uses TRBV5-1 and TRBJ1-2; D unclear. Per the germline V gene, CDR1 is SGHRS and CDR2 is YFSETQ. V lost 3 bases and J lost 3, with 9 bases in between. This CDR3 has 13 amino acids. The chain's CDR3 is CASSSSPYYGYTF. The CDR3 DNA sequence: TGCGCCAGCAGCTCTTCTCCCTACTATGGCTACACCTTC.

The chain joins TRBV5-4 to TRBJ2-5, with D possibly being TRBD1 (6 bases). Germline loops: CDR1 SGHNT, CDR2 YYREEE (reference sequence). The CDR3 runs to 14 residues. V was pared by 1 base and J by 4 bases, with 11 bases between. The CDR3 sequence is CASSLYNRAETQYF. In nucleotides, the CDR3 is TGTGCCAGCAGCTTGTATAACAGGGCAGAGACCCAGTACTTC.

The chain couples TRBV27 to TRBJ2-1; TRBD2 matches at 7 bases. The CDR3 has 15 residues. Germline CDR1 and CDR2: MNHEY and SMNVEV (reference sequence). Trimming cost V 6 bases and J 5 bases; bases outside gene matches: 10. In DNA, the CDR3 is TGTGCCAGCAGCTCCCGGAGCGGGACTGACAATGAGCAGTTCTTC. This gives the protein CASSSRSGTDNEQFF.

The chain couples TRBV6-5 to TRBJ2-3; TRBD2 is a possible D gene (5 bases). CDR1 MNHEY and CDR2 SVGAGI come from the germline V gene. The CDR3 has 15 residues. V lost 4 bases to trimming and J lost 5 bases, with 16 bases between them. CDR3 sequence reads: CASSSGLGPQDTQYF. The CDR3 bases are TGTGCCAGCAGTTCCGGACTCGGTCCGCAAGATACGCAGTATTTT.

The V call is TRBV15, the J call TRBJ2-1, with D unclear. With 0 bases removed from V and 1 base from J, the gap between germline ends came to 19 bases. The CDR3 covers 19 residues. CDR1 is LNHNV, CDR2 YYDKDF, per germline (reference sequence). In DNA form, the CDR3 reads TGTGCCACCAGCAGAGATTATATCGGAGTATTGTTTTCCTACAATGAGCAGTTCTTC. It is translated as CATSRDYIGVLFSYNEQFF.

The gene calls are TRBV5-1 and TRBJ2-1; 8 bases map to TRBD2. Looked up from germline, CDR1 is SGHRS and CDR2 is YFSETQ. Trimming removed 4 bases from V and 6 bases from J; junction bases left unmatched: 3. This CDR3 comprises 13 residues. This chain's CDR3 is CASSSTSGNEQFF. The CDR3 DNA sequence: TGCGCCAGCAGCAGCACTAGCGGCAATGAGCAGTTCTTC.

The chain couples TRBV4-1 to TRBJ2-3, with D tentatively TRBD2 (6 bases). V dropped 2 bases and J dropped 1 base, with 13 bases sitting between them. Germline assignment: CDR1 MGHRA and CDR2 YSYEKL. The CDR3 spans 16 residues. CDR3 amino acids: CASSQPGGFRTDTQYF. CDR3 nucleotide sequence: TGCGCCAGCAGCCAACCAGGAGGGTTTCGCACAGATACGCAGTATTTT.

This chain uses TRBV27 with TRBJ2-5; TRBD2 aligns across 10 bases. The V gene end was trimmed by 6 bases and the J gene end by 6 bases; junction bases not matched to a gene: 19. CDR1 is MNHEY, CDR2 SMNVEV, per germline (reference sequence). CDR3 length: 18 amino acids. This chain's CDR3 is CASRSWTSSGRGTKTQYF. CDR3 bases: TGTGCCAGCAGAAGTTGGACCTCCAGCGGGAGGGGAACGAAGACCCAGTACTTC.

The CDR3 coding sequence is TGTGCCAGCAGCTCCGTCAGGGAAGCTTTCTTT. This encodes CASSSVREAFF. This rearrangement joins TRBV7-2 to TRBJ1-1; D uncertain. Looked up from germline, CDR1 is SGHTA and CDR2 is FQGNSA. V was shortened by 4 bases and J by 8 bases, with 8 bases between the two germline ends. This CDR3 region has 11 residues.

This chain joins TRBV4-3 and TRBJ2-3; TRBD2 matches at 7 bases. Germline CDR1 is LGHNA and CDR2 is YSLEER. The J segment lost 2 bases and the V segment lost 1 base, leaving 6 bases of the junction unmatched. CDR3 length: 16 amino acids. The CDR3 reads CASSQGALAVTDTQYF. CDR3 DNA sequence: TGCGCCAGCAGCCAAGGAGCCCTAGCGGTCACAGATACGCAGTATTTT.

This clone was counted only a few times. This sequence joins TRBV19 and TRBJ2-7, with TRBD2 identical over 16 bases. V was pared by 5 bases and J by 2 bases, with 9 bases of the junction left unmatched. The CDR3 has 18 residues. Germline V gives CDR1 LNHDA, CDR2 SQIVND (reference sequence). For the CDR3, the DNA is TGTGCCAGTAGTGCCGGGACTAGCGGGAGGGCCAGTCCCTACGAGCAGTACTTC. Its translation: CASSAGTSGRASPYEQYF. Full variable domain (rest looked up from reference TRBV19 and TRBJ2-7): DGGITQSPKYLFRKEGQNVTLSCEQNLNHDAMYWYRQDPGQGLRLIYYSQIVNDFQKGDIAEGYSVSREKKESFPLTVTSAQKNPTAFYLCASSAGTSGRASPYEQYFGPGTRLTVT.

This clone showed up just once. Here the CDR3 reads CASSLAGGNQPQHF. The CDR3 nucleotides read TGTGCCAGCAGCCTCGCCGGGGGCAATCAGCCCCAGCATTTT. The chain recombines TRBV7-9 with TRBJ1-5, with D unresolved. V was shortened by 5 bases and J by 2 bases, with 10 bases between the two germline ends. Per germline, CDR1 SEHNR and CDR2 FQNEAQ (reference sequence). The CDR3 totals 14 residues.

The J gene is TRBJ2-5, the V gene TRBV9; 8 nucleotides line up with TRBD2. The CDR3 spans 16 residues. Germline lookup yields CDR1 SGDLS and CDR2 YYNGEE. J gave up 4 bases and V 0 bases, and 8 bases lay outside the gene matches. The CDR3, as DNA: TGTGCCAGCAGCGTAGGGGCCGGGGGGGCCTCAGAGACCCAGTACTTC. The encoded protein is CASSVGAGGASETQYF. The whole variable domain, filled in from reference TRBV9 and TRBJ2-5, reads DSGVTQTPKHLITATGQRVTLRCSPRSGDLSVYWYQQSLDQGLQFLIQYYNGEERAKGNILERFSAQQFPDLHSELNLSSLELGDSALYFCASSVGAGGASETQYFGPGTRLLVL.

There are a few counts of this clone. The chain employs TRBV5-1 and TRBJ1-2; 8 nucleotides line up with TRBD1. The CDR3 has 13 residues. Germline V gives CDR1 SGHRS, CDR2 YFSETQ. V gave up 4 bases and J gave up 8 bases; unmatched junction bases: 7. DNA for the CDR3: TGCGCCAGCAGCAACGGACAGGGTCTGGGCTACACCTTC. This sequence encodes CASSNGQGLGYTF.

This clone was seen a few times. The chain carries TRBV29-1 and TRBJ2-2; TRBD2 matches at 14 bases. This CDR3 spans 16 amino acids. The germline gives CDR1 SQVTM, CDR2 ANQGSEA. With 3 bases clipped from V and 4 bases from J, the junction kept 4 bases outside the gene matches. CDR3 sequence reads: CSVEGTSGSGTGELFF. The CDR3 nucleotides are TGCAGCGTTGAGGGGACTAGCGGGAGTGGCACCGGGGAGCTGTTTTTT.

CDR3 protein: CASSRFVSAEAFF. In DNA form, the CDR3 reads TGTGCCAGTAGTAGATTCGTATCGGCTGAAGCTTTCTTT. V and J are TRBV19 and TRBJ1-1; D remains unclear. The germline V and J ends were trimmed by 4 bases and 6 bases, with 12 bases remaining between them. Germline CDR1 and CDR2: LNHDA and SQIVND (reference sequence). There are 13 residues in the CDR3.

The chain links TRBV9 to TRBJ2-7; D is perhaps TRBD1 (6 bases). Per the germline V gene, CDR1 is SGDLS and CDR2 is YYNGEE. The CDR3 length is 13 residues. V lost 0 bases and J 2 bases, leaving 6 bases between the germline ends. The CDR3 is CASSVEGAYEQYF. CDR3 nucleotides: TGTGCCAGCAGCGTAGAGGGGGCCTACGAGCAGTACTTC.

The V call is TRBV9, the J call TRBJ2-1, with TRBD2 identical over 10 bases. The germline gives CDR1 SGDLS, CDR2 YYNGEE. Trimming took 0 bases from V and 6 from J; bases not matched to a gene: 3. The length of the CDR3 is 15 residues. CDR3 nucleotides: TGTGCCAGCAGCGTAGTAGCGGGAGGTGGCAATGAGCAGTTCTTC. Its translation is CASSVVAGGGNEQFF.

The sample holds one count of this clone. The chain recombines TRBV7-8 with TRBJ2-1; unclear D gene. The length of the CDR3 is 15 residues. The V and J ends lost 5 bases and 5 bases respectively, with 16 bases between them. The germline V gene has CDR1 SGHVS and CDR2 FQNEAQ. The CDR3 sequence: CASSIDASLNNEQFF. CDR3 nucleotide sequence: TGTGCCAGCAGCATAGACGCGAGCCTAAACAATGAGCAGTTCTTC.

The V gene is TRBV7-3, the J gene TRBJ2-3; D is undetermined. Trimming pared 4 bases from V and 3 bases from J, leaving 11 bases between. This CDR3 is 14 amino acids long. Germline assignment: CDR1 SGHTA and CDR2 FQGTGA. The DNA of the CDR3 is TGTGCCAGCAGCTCCGGGTCGTCGACAGATACGCAGTATTTT. It encodes CASSSGSSTDTQYF.